The next 8 T cell receptor beta chains were all read from a single sample in a study of blood T cells in healthy people across ages. Together with a sample-barcoded 5' primer, a J-beta primer mix was included in a second PCR lasting about 7 to 11 cycles. One entry per CDR3 protein, called by TCRdb with MiXCR from the 5' RACE reads. The data show about 930,000 distinct CDR3 sequences, with 29% seen just once and roughly a tenth held by the top ten. These data were also reused for a study on T cells of mothers and their children.

Source material: blood. The receptors were gathered from a woman aged 40-49 years in good health.

The CDR3 region is CASSLLRATNEKLFF. In DNA, the CDR3 is TGTGCCAGCAGCTTACTCAGGGCAACTAATGAAAAACTGTTTTTT. The chain carries TRBV7-3 and TRBJ1-4; TRBD1 might be the D (5 bases). This CDR3 spans 15 amino acids. With 2 bases removed from V and 0 bases from J, the gap between germline ends came to 7 bases. Germline CDR1 reads SGHTA; CDR2 reads FQGTGA.

A few counts support this clonotype. The chain carries TRBV10-3 and TRBJ2-7; 8 nucleotides match TRBD1. CDR1 and CDR2 (germline): ENHRY, SYGVKD. V lost 8 bases, J lost 3 bases, and 9 bases stayed unmatched. This CDR3 has 14 residues. CDR3 residues: CAIGDVDRGYEQYF. The CDR3, as DNA: TGTGCCATCGGGGACGTAGACAGGGGCTACGAGCAGTACTTC.

The J gene is TRBJ2-1, the V gene TRBV4-3; 7 positions agree with TRBD2. The CDR3 runs 16 residues. Per germline, CDR1 LGHNA and CDR2 YSLEER. V lost 0 bases, J lost 4 bases, and 6 bases stayed unmatched. In DNA form, the CDR3 reads TGCGCCAGCAGCCAAGATGGGCAGGGAGGGTACAATGAGCAGTTCTTC. Translating gives CASSQDGQGGYNEQFF.

The chain couples TRBV15 to TRBJ2-1; D is ambiguous. The CDR3 is 15 residues long. Trimming pared 1 base from V and 1 base from J, leaving 8 bases between. Per the germline V gene, CDR1 is LNHNV and CDR2 is YYDKDF (reference sequence). For the CDR3, the DNA is TGTGCCACCAGCAGAGCTGGCGCATCCTACAATGAGCAGTTCTTC. Residues: CATSRAGASYNEQFF.

This clonotype was picked up many times. The chain recombines TRBV5-5 with TRBJ2-3; no clear D gene. The CDR3 runs 15 residues. V gave up 1 base and J gave up 4 bases, with 13 bases separating them. Germline V CDR1 and CDR2: SGHKS, YYEKEE (reference sequence). The CDR3 here is CASSLTPLGSDTQYF. Written as DNA, the CDR3 is TGTGCCAGCAGCTTGACCCCGCTGGGGTCAGATACGCAGTATTTT.

About this clonotype: Since a much larger clone is just one base distant, this may be a read error. The chain uses TRBV2 and TRBJ2-1; 9 nucleotides agree with TRBD2. The trim removed 11 bases at V and 7 bases at J, leaving 15 bases unmatched. This CDR3 region has 15 residues. The germline gives CDR1 SNHLY, CDR2 FYNNEI. Written as DNA, the CDR3 is TGTGCCGGCACCTCCAGCGGGGGGAGTAGGAATGAGCAGTTCTTC. Encoded protein: CAGTSSGGSRNEQFF.

This clonotype was observed at least ten times. The rearrangement joins TRBV20-1 to TRBJ1-5; the D is unclear. The CDR3 spans 15 residues. Trimming took off 0 bases at V and 1 base at J, with 10 bases between the two ends. Germline-derived CDR1 and CDR2 are DFQATT and SNEGSKA (reference sequence). CDR3: CSARDVAGSNQPQHF. CDR3 in DNA: TGCAGTGCTAGAGATGTGGCCGGGAGCAATCAGCCCCAGCATTTT.

This clonotype has a handful of counts. V is TRBV21-1 and J is TRBJ1-4. TRBV21-1 is classified as a pseudogene. The CDR3 spans 16 residues. For the CDR3, the DNA is TGTGCCAGCAGCAAAGAGGCTCCAACCCTTAATGAAAAACTGTTTTTT. Translated, it gives CASSKEAPTLNEKLFF.